This TCR beta chain was documented in a study of T cells in tuberculosis. Study-wide background: CD1B tetramers identified T cells specific for mycobacterial lipid GMM.

Study findings and constraints: Some low-affinity tetramer-binding T cells may be absent from this sample.

V dropped 8 bases and J dropped 4; count of bases not matched to a gene: 3. The CDR3 contains 13 residues. CDR1 LNHDA and CDR2 SQIVND come from the germline V gene (reference sequence). Sequencing of TCR-alpha and TCR-beta chains was unpaired. Using immunoSEQ multiplex PCR, the repertoire was profiled, and TCRdb retains in-frame clones only, with some absent. Of roughly 61,000 clones in the sample, roughly 88% were seen once. Sorting used thawed, overnight-rested PBMC stained with anti-CD3, a viability dye and GMM-loaded CD1B tetramer. CD1B tetramers were loaded with Rhodococcus equi-derived C32 glucose monomycolate. Before cryopreservation, the sorted PBMC lost their CD14-expressing monocytes.

Sequenced material: CD1b-GMM tetramer-negative cells sorted from PBMCs. The rearrangement uses TRBV19 and TRBJ2-3, with 10 bases that match TRBD1. This TCR came from an adult woman with latent tuberculosis. The CDR3 region is CASGDRGADTQYF. DNA of the CDR3: TGTGCCAGTGGGGACAGGGGTGCAGATACGCAGTATTTT.